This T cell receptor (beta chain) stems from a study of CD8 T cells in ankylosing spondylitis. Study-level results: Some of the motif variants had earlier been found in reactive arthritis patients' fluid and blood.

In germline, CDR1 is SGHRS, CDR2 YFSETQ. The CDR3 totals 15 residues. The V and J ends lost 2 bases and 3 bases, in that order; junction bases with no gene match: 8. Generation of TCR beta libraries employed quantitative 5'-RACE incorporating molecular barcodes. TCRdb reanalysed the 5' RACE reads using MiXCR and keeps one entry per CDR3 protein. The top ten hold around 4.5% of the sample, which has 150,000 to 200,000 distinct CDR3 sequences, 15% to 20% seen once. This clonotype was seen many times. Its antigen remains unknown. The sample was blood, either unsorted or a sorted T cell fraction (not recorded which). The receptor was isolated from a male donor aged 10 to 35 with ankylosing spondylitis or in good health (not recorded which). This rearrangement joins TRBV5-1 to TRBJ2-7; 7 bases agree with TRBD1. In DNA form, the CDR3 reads TGCGCCAGCAGCTTAACGGGACAGCTTCGCTACGAGCAGTACTTC. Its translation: CASSLTGQLRYEQYF. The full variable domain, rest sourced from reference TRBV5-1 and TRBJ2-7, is KAGVTQTPRYLIKTRGQQVTLSCSPISGHRSVSWYQQTPGQGLQFLFEYFSETQRNKGNFPGRFSGRQFSNSRSEMNVSTLELGDSALYLCASSLTGQLRYEQYFGPGTRLTVT.